This TCR beta chain was observed in a study of vaccination effects on CD4 cells after COVID-19 (dated 2022 in TCRdb). Regarding the complete study: In the ViraFEST assay, PBMC were stimulated with viral peptide pools, and TCR sequencing was then used to find antigen-specific CD4+ T cell clonotypes based on their expansion. The Oncomine TCR Beta short-read assay on an Illumina iSeq 100 was used to sequence cultures from other donors in the study. Across the study, the median time from the second dose to post-vaccine sampling was 72 days (range 14 to 241). A total of some eleven COVID-19 convalescent patients and 4 SARS-CoV-2-naive healthy vaccine recipients were included in the full study. The study compared SARS-CoV-2 spike-specific CD4+ TCR repertoires before and after mRNA vaccination in COVID-19 convalescent patients and infection-naive vaccine recipients. A few million PBMC per well were cultured with roughly 10 ug/ml peptides in IMDM containing 5% human AB serum, around 10 IU/ml IL-2 and gentamicin.

The paper's findings and limits, for the study overall: Both infection-induced and vaccine-induced clones contracted markedly at late post-vaccination timepoints, which is consistent with waning T cell responses. In healthy vaccine recipients, vaccine-induced clones were almost all SARS-CoV-2 mono-reactive, with only 1 of 255 being cross-reactive with common cold coronaviruses. Limitations of the study were the small number of convalescent patients and the absence of early post-infection timepoints.

The library relied on the immunoSEQ multiplex PCR assay. DNA from the cultured and isolated CD4+ T cells underwent TCR beta CDR3 sequencing. For the original study's pipeline: The analysis removed non-productive TCR sequences, trimmed reads to the CDR3 region, and retained only CDR3s that were 7 or more amino acids long. The MANAFEST web app was used to identify antigen-specific clonotypes by comparing expansion in peptide wells with expansion in reference cultures. To count as positive, a clone had to show expansion at FDR<0.05 compared with the reference and with all other wells, an odds ratio above 5, and a frequency above 0.1% in two replicate wells. Cross-reactive clonotypes were defined as significantly expanded in SARS-CoV-2 spike wells and in at least one common cold coronavirus spike condition. CDR3 similarity was assessed by Levenshtein distance with the stringdist R package, and unrooted trees were built with ape in R 3.6.1. In its TCRdb copy, this immuneACCESS table keeps in-frame sequences only and misses some clones. Where compared with another copy, unresolved V genes explain less than half of these, and the others have no known cause. That table supplies the V and J calls and clone size; D and trimming were determined from the DNA. Counted in this sample were around 62,000 clones; 74% of them appeared once. Of the sample, about 2.2% falls within the top ten clones.

After approximately 11 days of culture, CD4+ T cells were isolated with the EasySep CD4+ T cell isolation kit. Two doses of either the BNT162b2 or the mRNA-1273 mRNA SARS-CoV-2 vaccine were administered to participants. None of the healthy vaccine recipients had a prior SARS-CoV-2 infection, which was confirmed by nucleocapsid antibody tests that came back negative both before and after vaccination. On days 3 and 7, half of the culture medium was replaced with fresh IL-2-containing medium. Unless noted otherwise, every peptide stimulation condition was cultured in triplicate wells. Using Ficoll-Paque Plus gradient centrifugation, PBMC were separated from whole blood and then either used fresh or cryopreserved at -140C. Genomic DNA was extracted from cultured CD4+ T cells with the QIAamp micro DNA kit. Sequences GTSNPN (CDR1) and SVGIG (CDR2) are obtained from the germline V gene (reference sequence). Trimming takes 2 bases from V and 7 bases from J, and the germline ends sit 15 bases apart. The CDR3 spans 15 residues, from the cysteine through the phenylalanine. Just CDR3 DNA is preserved here, 45 bases in frame from base 1.

Turning to this clone: Its antigen specificity is not known. No base quality values were provided; no much bigger clone lies one nucleotide off.

This receptor was identified in a human donor who received a COVID-19 vaccine. The sample in question was CD4+ T cells from PBMCs cultured without peptide, obtained after COVID-19 vaccination. The rearranged segments are TRBV30 and TRBJ1-6, with no reliable assignment of the D segment. The DNA sequence follows: TGTGCCTGGAGTTCTACACCTCTGGGGAATTCACCCCTCCACTTT. Translated, it reads CAWSSTPLGNSPLHF.